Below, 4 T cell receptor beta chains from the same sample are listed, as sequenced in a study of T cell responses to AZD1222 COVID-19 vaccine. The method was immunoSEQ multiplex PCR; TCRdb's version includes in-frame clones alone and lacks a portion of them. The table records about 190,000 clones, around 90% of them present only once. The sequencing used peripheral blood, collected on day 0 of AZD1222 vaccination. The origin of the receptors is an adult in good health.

CDR3 loop: CASTLSGRASYEQYF. DNA of the CDR3: TGCGCCAGCACCTTAAGCGGGAGGGCCTCCTACGAGCAGTACTTC. V gene TRBV5-1 combines with J gene TRBJ2-7; 10 bases agree with TRBD2. Looked up from germline, CDR1 is SGHRS and CDR2 is YFSETQ. The length of the CDR3 is 15 residues. With 6 bases clipped from V and 0 bases from J, the junction kept 6 bases outside the gene matches.

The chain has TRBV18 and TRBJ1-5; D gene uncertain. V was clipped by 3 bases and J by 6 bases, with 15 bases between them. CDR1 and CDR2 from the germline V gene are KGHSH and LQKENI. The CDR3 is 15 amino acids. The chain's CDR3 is CASSPHSGWVQPQHF. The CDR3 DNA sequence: TGTGCCAGCTCACCTCACTCCGGGTGGGTTCAGCCCCAGCATTTT.

The CDR3 coding sequence is TGTGCCAGCAGTGCACGACAGTCTAATAGGGTCACCGGGGAGCTGTTTTTT. It specifies CASSARQSNRVTGELFF. The genes are TRBV6-2 or TRBV6-3 and TRBJ2-2; perhaps TRBD1 as D (5 bases). This CDR3 region has 17 residues. Germline lookup yields CDR1 MNHEY and CDR2 SVGEGT. Between the trimmed V and J ends, which lost 5 bases and 4 bases, there was a span of 20 bases.

CDR3 region: CASSLSLGPAYEQYF. CDR3 bases: TGTGCCAGCAGCTTGTCCCTCGGGCCAGCTTACGAGCAGTACTTC. The chain has TRBV5-6 and TRBJ2-7; D not resolved. V dropped 1 base and J dropped 4 bases, with 15 bases sitting between them. CDR1 SGHDT and CDR2 YYEEEE come from the germline V gene. The CDR3 spans 15 residues.